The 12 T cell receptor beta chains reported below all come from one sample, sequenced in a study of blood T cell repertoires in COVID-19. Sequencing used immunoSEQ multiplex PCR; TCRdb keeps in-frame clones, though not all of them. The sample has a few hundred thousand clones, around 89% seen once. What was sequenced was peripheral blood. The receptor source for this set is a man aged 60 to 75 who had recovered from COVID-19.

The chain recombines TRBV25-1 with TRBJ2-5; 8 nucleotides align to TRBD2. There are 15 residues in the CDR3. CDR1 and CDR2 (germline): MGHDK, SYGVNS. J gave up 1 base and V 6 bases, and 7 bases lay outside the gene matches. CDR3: CASSHPGGRQETQYF. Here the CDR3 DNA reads TGTGCCAGCAGCCACCCGGGGGGGCGCCAAGAGACCCAGTACTTC. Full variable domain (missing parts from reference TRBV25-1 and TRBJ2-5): EADIYQTPRYLVIGTGKKITLECSQTMGHDKMYWYQQDPGMELHLIHYSYGVNSTEKGDLSSESTVSRIRTEHFPLTLESARPSHTSQYLCASSHPGGRQETQYFGPGTRLLVL.

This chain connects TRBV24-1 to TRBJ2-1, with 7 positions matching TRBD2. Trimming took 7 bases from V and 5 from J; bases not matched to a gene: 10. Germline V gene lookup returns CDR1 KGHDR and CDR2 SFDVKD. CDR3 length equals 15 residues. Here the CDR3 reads CATRKRGEGDNEQFF. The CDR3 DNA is TGTGCCACCAGAAAACGGGGGGAAGGCGACAATGAGCAGTTCTTC.

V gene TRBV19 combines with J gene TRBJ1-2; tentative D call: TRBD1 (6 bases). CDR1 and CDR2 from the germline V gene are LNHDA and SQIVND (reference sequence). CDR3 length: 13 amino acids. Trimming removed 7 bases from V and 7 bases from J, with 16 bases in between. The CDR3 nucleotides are TGTGCCAGTACCAGCCAGGGGATCGGTGGCTACACCTTC. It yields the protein CASTSQGIGGYTF.

The CDR3 DNA sequence: TGTGCCAGCAGAACCGGGACAACCTACGAGCAGTACTTC. Translation gives CASRTGTTYEQYF. The chain employs TRBV2 and TRBJ2-7, with D possibly TRBD1 on 6 matching bases. Deletions cut 6 bases from V and 2 bases from J, with 11 bases between. The CDR3 loop spans 13 amino acids. Germline lookup yields CDR1 SNHLY and CDR2 FYNNEI. The full variable domain, completed using reference TRBV2 and TRBJ2-7, is EPEVTQTPSHQVTQMGQEVILRCVPISNHLYFYWYRQILGQKVEFLVSFYNNEISEKSEIFDDQFSVERPDGSNFTLKIRSTKLEDSAMYFCASRTGTTYEQYFGPGTRLTVT.

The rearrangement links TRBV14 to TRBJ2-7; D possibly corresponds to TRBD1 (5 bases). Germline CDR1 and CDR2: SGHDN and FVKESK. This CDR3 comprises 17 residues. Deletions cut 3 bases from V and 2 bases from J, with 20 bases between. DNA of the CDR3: TGTGCCAGCAGCCAGGGGCCGATAAGCCCACGGCCCTACGAGCAGTACTTC. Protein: CASSQGPISPRPYEQYF.

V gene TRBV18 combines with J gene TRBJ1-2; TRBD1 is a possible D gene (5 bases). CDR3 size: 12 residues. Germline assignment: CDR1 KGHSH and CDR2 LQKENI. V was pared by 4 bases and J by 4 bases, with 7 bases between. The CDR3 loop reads CASSLGGYGYTF. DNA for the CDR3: TGTGCCAGCTCACTCGGGGGCTATGGCTACACCTTC.

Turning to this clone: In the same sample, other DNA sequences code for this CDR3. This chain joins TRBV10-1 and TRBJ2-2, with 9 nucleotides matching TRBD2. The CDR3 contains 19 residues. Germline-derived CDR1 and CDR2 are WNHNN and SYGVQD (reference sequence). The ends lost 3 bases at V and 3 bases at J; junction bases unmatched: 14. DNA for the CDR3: TGCGCCAGCAGTGATCTCCTCGCGGGGGGGCCGGGGGACACCGGGGAGCTGTTTTTT. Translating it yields CASSDLLAGGPGDTGELFF.

Here the CDR3 reads CASSTLNRGIYEQYF. In DNA form, the CDR3 reads TGTGCCAGTAGCACTCTGAACCGGGGAATCTACGAGCAGTACTTC. The rearrangement joins TRBV19 to TRBJ2-7, with D maybe TRBD2 (5 bases). CDR3 length equals 15 residues. CDR1 LNHDA and CDR2 SQIVND come from the germline V gene (reference sequence). V dropped 6 bases and J dropped 3 bases, with 18 bases sitting between them.

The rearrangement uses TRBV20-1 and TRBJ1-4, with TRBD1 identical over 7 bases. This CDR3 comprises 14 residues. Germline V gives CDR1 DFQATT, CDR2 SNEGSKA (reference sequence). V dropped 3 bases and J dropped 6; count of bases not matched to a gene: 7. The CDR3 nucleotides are TGCAGTGCTAGTTTGCGGACAGGTGATGAAAAACTGTTTTTT. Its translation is CSASLRTGDEKLFF.

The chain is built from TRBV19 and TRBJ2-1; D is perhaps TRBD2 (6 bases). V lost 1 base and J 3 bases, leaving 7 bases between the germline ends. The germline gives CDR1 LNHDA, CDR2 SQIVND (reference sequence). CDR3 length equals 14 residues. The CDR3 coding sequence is TGTGCCAGTAGTATAGTGGGGGGCTACAATGAGCAGTTCTTC. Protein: CASSIVGGYNEQFF.

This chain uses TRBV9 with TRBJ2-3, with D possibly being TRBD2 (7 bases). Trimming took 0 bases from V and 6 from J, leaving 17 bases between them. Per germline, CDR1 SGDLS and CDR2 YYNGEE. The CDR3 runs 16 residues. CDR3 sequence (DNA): TGTGCCAGCAGCGTAGACGCGGGGGCCGCCGCGGATACGCAGTATTTT. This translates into CASSVDAGAAADTQYF.

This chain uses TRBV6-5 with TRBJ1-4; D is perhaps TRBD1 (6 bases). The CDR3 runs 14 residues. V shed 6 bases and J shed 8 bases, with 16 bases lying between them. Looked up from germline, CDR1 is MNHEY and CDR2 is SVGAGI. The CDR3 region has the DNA TGTGCCAGCAGACCAACAGGGAGGGGGGAAAAACTGTTTTTT. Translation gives CASRPTGRGEKLFF.